The source of this T cell receptor (beta chain) is a study of CD8+ T cells in alopecia areata. Extracted RNA was reverse transcribed into cDNA, the sequencing template. Sequenced by immunoSEQ multiplex PCR; TCRdb stores in-frame clones only, minus some. The sample has 130,000 or so clones; less than 50% are singletons. About this clone: Its antigen is not known.

Trimming removed 7 bases from V and 2 bases from J; junction bases left unmatched: 7. CDR1 LGHNA and CDR2 YSLEER come from the germline V gene. The CDR3 consists of 16 residues. Study results and limitations: Patients shared TCRs less clearly than mice did, possibly owing to HLA. Higher clonality and more expanded CD8+ clones appeared in lesional than normal scalp.

Alopecia areata patients gave lesional scalp punch biopsies and peripheral blood samples. Cell sorting on a FACSAria was used to separate CD4+ and CD8+ T cells from the PBMCs. The receptor was isolated from a human donor with alopecia areata. The sequenced sample was NKG2D-low CD8+ T cells sorted from blood. The chain combines TRBV4-3 with TRBJ2-6, with TRBD1 matching 8 bases. In nucleotides, the CDR3 is TGCGCCAGCATGACAGGGGACGGACCTGGGGCCAACGTCCTGACTTTC. It codes for CASMTGDGPGANVLTF.